The present T cell receptor (beta chain) was sequenced within a study of shared clonotypes between healthy human individuals. General study results and limits: When naive CD4 clonotypes were compared across a handful of donors, about 5% were shared. Naive subsets tended to show greater estimated richness than memory subsets.

Measured with immunoSEQ multiplex PCR; TCRdb has only the in-frame clones, and not every one. The sample lists millions of clones, roughly 95% occurring once. With respect to this clone: Its antigen is not identified.

CD4+ cells underwent separation, giving CD45RA+ naive and CD45RA-negative memory subsets. CDR3 length: 17 residues. Trimming took 1 base from V and 0 from J; bases not matched to a gene: 5. Germline CDR1 and CDR2: MGHDK and SYGVNS. Sequencing used naive CD4+ T cells sorted from blood. Documented subset: CD45RA+ positively selected. This sequence originates from a man younger than 35 in good health. J is TRBJ2-1 and V is TRBV25-1, with TRBD2 matching 8 bases. The DNA of the CDR3 is TGTGCCAGCAGTGAATTGTTTAGCGGGGACTCCTACAATGAGCAGTTCTTC. This translates into CASSELFSGDSYNEQFF.